Below, 17 T cell receptor beta chains from the same sample are listed, as sequenced in a study of blood T cells in healthy people across ages. Next came a second PCR, run for about 7 to 12 cycles, which used a sample-barcoded 5' primer along with a J-beta primer mix. TCRdb re-called the 5' RACE reads with MiXCR, one entry per CDR3 protein. The sample has approximately 1.5 million distinct CDR3 sequences, about 35% seen once; the top ten hold about 11%. Sample: blood. The receptors stem from a woman in her 30s in good health.

This clonotype has a count of ten or more. The genes are TRBV20-1 and TRBJ1-5, with TRBD1 as a possible D gene (6 bases). V lost 5 bases to trimming and J lost 0 bases, with 20 bases between them. This CDR3 has 17 residues. Germline-derived CDR1 and CDR2 are DFQATT and SNEGSKA (reference sequence). CDR3 amino acids: CSAGTGTLAYSNQPQHF. CDR3 in DNA: TGCAGTGCTGGAACCGGGACATTGGCTTATAGCAATCAGCCCCAGCATTTT.

The chain recombines TRBV4-1 with TRBJ2-3; D is unclear. The CDR3 is 14 residues long. With 0 bases removed from V and 2 bases from J, the gap between germline ends came to 6 bases. Per the germline V gene, CDR1 is MGHRA and CDR2 is YSYEKL. This CDR3 reads CASSQDQVTDTQYF. The CDR3 nucleotides read TGCGCCAGCAGCCAAGATCAAGTCACAGATACGCAGTATTTT.

The V and J genes are TRBV30 and TRBJ1-2; a possible D gene is TRBD1 (5 bases). CDR1 is GTSNPN and CDR2 is SVGIG in the germline V gene (reference sequence). The CDR3 runs to 14 residues. V lost 2 bases to trimming and J lost 4 bases, with 14 bases between them. CDR3 amino acids: CAWSMGGPSYGYTF. As DNA, the CDR3 is TGTGCCTGGAGTATGGGGGGACCCAGCTATGGCTACACCTTC.

This clonotype showed up many times. J is TRBJ2-5 and V is TRBV9; D uncertain. Trimming removed 4 bases from V and 6 bases from J, with 16 bases in between. The CDR3 is made up of 14 amino acids. Per the germline V gene, CDR1 is SGDLS and CDR2 is YYNGEE. CDR3 residues: CASSPRLPGKTQYF. As DNA, the CDR3 is TGTGCCAGCAGCCCTCGACTCCCCGGCAAGACCCAGTACTTC.

The CDR3 loop reads CATAGASGANVLTF. The CDR3 coding sequence is TGTGCCACCGCCGGGGCCTCTGGGGCCAACGTCCTGACTTTC. The chain joins TRBV24-1 to TRBJ2-6, with D perhaps matching TRBD1 or TRBD2 (5 bases each). The ends were cut back, 9 bases at V and 0 bases at J, with 8 bases in the middle. The CDR3 loop spans 14 amino acids. The germline V gene has CDR1 KGHDR and CDR2 SFDVKD.

This clonotype has at least ten counts. The rearrangement uses TRBV20-1 and TRBJ2-3; D unclear. Trimming took off 6 bases at V and 2 bases at J, with 3 bases between the two ends. The CDR3 has 10 residues. Germline values: CDR1 DFQATT, CDR2 SNEGSKA (reference sequence). The CDR3 loop reads CSAATDTQYF. The CDR3 DNA reads TGCAGTGCCGCCACAGATACGCAGTATTTT.

This clonotype was seen more than once but under ten times. A read error may produce the germline difference seen at one junction end. This chain connects TRBV20-1 to TRBJ1-5; 10 nucleotides match TRBD1. This CDR3 is 17 amino acids long. The germline gives CDR1 DFQATT, CDR2 SNEGSKA (reference sequence). In DNA, the CDR3 is TGCAGCGCTAGAGTGGTCGGGACAGGGGCCCATCTACAGCTACAGCATTTT. The encoded protein is CSARVVGTGAHLQLQHF.

The sample holds a few counts of this clonotype. The V and J genes are TRBV20-1 and TRBJ2-7; 8 nucleotides align to TRBD2. J lost 0 bases, V lost 2 bases, and 12 bases had no gene match. Germline loops: CDR1 DFQATT, CDR2 SNEGSKA (reference sequence). The CDR3 extends over 17 amino acids. This CDR3 is CSARPLVLAGHSYEQYF. For the CDR3, the DNA is TGCAGTGCTAGACCCCTAGTGCTAGCGGGCCACTCCTACGAGCAGTACTTC.

This clonotype was detected only once. This CDR3 reads CASSLVARRGPNYGYTF. The CDR3 region has the DNA TGTGCCAGCAGCTTAGTGGCTCGGAGGGGACCGAACTATGGCTACACCTTC. V gene TRBV7-9 combines with J gene TRBJ1-2, with a possible D match to TRBD1 (5 bases). This CDR3 is built from 17 residues. CDR1 and CDR2 (germline): SEHNR, FQNEAQ (reference sequence). V lost 1 base to trimming and J lost 2 bases, with 17 bases between them.

This sequence joins TRBV3-1 and TRBJ2-3; no clear D gene. The CDR3 extends over 13 amino acids. V was pared by 2 bases and J by 1 base, with 4 bases between. Per germline, CDR1 LGHDT and CDR2 YNNKEL (reference sequence). The CDR3 sequence is CASSQLRTDTQYF. CDR3 DNA sequence: TGTGCCAGCAGCCAACTCCGCACAGATACGCAGTATTTT.

The chain couples TRBV5-1 to TRBJ1-1, with D uncertain. The CDR3 extends over 14 amino acids. Trimming pared 0 bases from V and 3 bases from J, leaving 9 bases between. Germline V CDR1 and CDR2: SGHRS, YFSETQ. For the CDR3, the DNA is TGCGCCAGCAGCTTGGCCCCTCGGGACACTGAAGCTTTCTTT. Protein: CASSLAPRDTEAFF.

This clonotype was found many times. The chain couples TRBV11-2 to TRBJ2-4; D unresolved. CDR1 and CDR2 from the germline V gene are SGHAT and FQNNGV. V lost 8 bases and J lost 0, with 14 bases in between. The CDR3 runs to 15 residues. Here the CDR3 reads CASWVSSGAKNIQYF. The CDR3 DNA follows: TGTGCCAGCTGGGTCAGTTCGGGAGCCAAAAACATTCAGTACTTC.

This clonotype was seen a handful of times. V is TRBV7-9 and J is TRBJ2-3, with D possibly matching TRBD1 (6 bases). The CDR3 totals 13 residues. V lost 10 bases, J lost 4 bases, and 15 bases lay in between. Germline V gives CDR1 SEHNR, CDR2 FQNEAQ (reference sequence). CDR3 sequence (DNA): TGTGCCATCGACAGTAGGGGGTCAGATACGCAGTATTTT. It is translated as CAIDSRGSDTQYF.

In its sample, this clonotype was seen a few times. The V call is TRBV9, the J call TRBJ2-5, with D possibly matching TRBD2 (5 bases). Germline CDR1 reads SGDLS; CDR2 reads YYNGEE. The CDR3 loop spans 15 amino acids. V lost 4 bases and J lost 4, with 17 bases in between. The CDR3 reads CASSFPDRERETQYF. The CDR3 DNA follows: TGTGCCAGCAGCTTCCCGGATCGGGAACGAGAGACCCAGTACTTC. Looking up the rest from reference TRBV9 and TRBJ2-5 gives the full variable domain: DSGVTQTPKHLITATGQRVTLRCSPRSGDLSVYWYQQSLDQGLQFLIQYYNGEERAKGNILERFSAQQFPDLHSELNLSSLELGDSALYFCASSFPDRERETQYFGPGTRLLVL.

This clonotype was seen ten or more times. The chain has TRBV29-1 and TRBJ2-3; 13 bases map to TRBD2. The CDR3 is made up of 14 amino acids. Trimming cost V 7 bases and J 6 bases; bases outside gene matches: 7. Germline V CDR1 and CDR2: SQVTM, ANQGSEA. Here the CDR3 DNA reads TGCAGCGCAACTAGCGGGGGGGCTCTGGATACGCAGTATTTT. It encodes CSATSGGALDTQYF.

The V gene is TRBV20-1, the J gene TRBJ2-1, with TRBD2 matching over 13 bases. Germline CDR1 DFQATT, CDR2 SNEGSKA (reference sequence). The V gene end was trimmed by 6 bases and the J gene end by 7 bases; junction bases not matched to a gene: 12. The CDR3 runs 16 residues. CDR3 DNA: TGCAGTGCAATCTCACCGGGACTAGCGGGGATTAATGAGCAGTTCTTC. Protein product: CSAISPGLAGINEQFF.

In nucleotides, the CDR3 is TGTGCCAGCAGGCGCCGGGACGCAAGCTACGAGCAGTACTTC. Translation: CASRRRDASYEQYF. This chain connects TRBV27 to TRBJ2-7, with D tentatively TRBD1 or TRBD2 (5 bases each). This CDR3 has 14 residues. CDR1 and CDR2 from the germline V gene are MNHEY and SMNVEV (reference sequence). Between the trimmed V and J ends, which lost 6 bases and 3 bases, there was a span of 15 bases.